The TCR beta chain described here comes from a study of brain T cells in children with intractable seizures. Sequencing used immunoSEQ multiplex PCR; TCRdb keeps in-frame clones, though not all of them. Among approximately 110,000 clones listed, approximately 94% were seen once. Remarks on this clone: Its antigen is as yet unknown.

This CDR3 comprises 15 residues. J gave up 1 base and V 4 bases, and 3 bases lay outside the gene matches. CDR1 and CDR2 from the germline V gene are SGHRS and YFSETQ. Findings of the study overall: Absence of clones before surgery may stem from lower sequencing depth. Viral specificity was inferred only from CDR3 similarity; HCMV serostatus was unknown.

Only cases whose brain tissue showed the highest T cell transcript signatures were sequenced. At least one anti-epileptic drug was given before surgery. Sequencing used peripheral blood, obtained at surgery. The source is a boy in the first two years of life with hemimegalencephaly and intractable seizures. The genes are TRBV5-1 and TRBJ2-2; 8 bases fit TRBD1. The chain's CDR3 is CASSVGQGNTGELFF. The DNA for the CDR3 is TGCGCCAGCAGCGTCGGACAGGGGAACACCGGGGAGCTGTTTTTT.